The subject of this entry is one TCR beta chain. The antigen is unknown. The data originate from a study of cytomegalovirus exposure and HLA in healthy donors. General study points: CMV serostatus alone was available as immune exposure information.

PCR primers comprised 60 Vbeta and 13 Jbeta primers. Profiled with immunoSEQ multiplex PCR; TCRdb holds only in-frame clones, not every one. The data contain some 180,000 clones, 60% to 80% of them singletons. The clonotype was recovered from a woman in her 30s in good health and CMV-seronegative. Sequencing input: PBMCs.

The CDR3 region has the DNA TGTGCCAGCAGTTCCATAGCGGCCGGATACTACGAGCAGTACTTC. Its protein is CASSSIAAGYYEQYF. The V call is TRBV6-5, the J call TRBJ2-7; TRBD2 is a possible D gene (6 bases). Trimming removed 4 bases at V and 3 bases at J, with 16 bases between. This CDR3 region has 15 residues. CDR1 is MNHEY, CDR2 SVGAGI, per germline.